Listed below are T cell receptor beta chains from one sample, sequenced in a study of regulatory T cells in long-lasting Graves disease. TCRdb reprocessed the multiplex PCR reads with MiXCR, giving one entry per CDR3 protein. The sample lists around 460,000 distinct CDR3 sequences; about 22% were seen once. Sequencing used peripheral blood mononuclear cells (PBMCs), obtained when the disease was refractory, from a patient treated with antithyroid drugs. These receptors came from a female donor with Graves disease. Each CDR3 is given with its conserved first and last residue. A D gene is named only where the DNA matches it firmly. The listing skips clone size in some rows; elsewhere it reads once, few, many or a size class.

d_call cdr3_length clone_size j_call v_call cdr3_aa cdr3_nt
. 16 few TRBJ1-2 TRBV7-9 CASSSPPGHSNYGYTF TGTGCCAGCAGCTCTCCACCGGGACATAGTAACTATGGCTACACCTTC
TRBD2 13 . TRBJ2-4 TRBV7-8 CASSAGVKNIQYF TGTGCCAGCAGCGCGGGGGTCAAAAACATTCAGTACTTC
. 15 . TRBJ1-5 TRBV19 CASNDQQGSNQPQHF TGTGCCAGCAACGATCAACAGGGAAGCAATCAGCCCCAGCATTTT
TRBD1 16 . TRBJ1-5 TRBV6-1 CASSEAGTVSNQPQHF TGTGCCAGCAGTGAAGCCGGGACAGTCAGCAATCAGCCCCAGCATTTT
. 15 once TRBJ2-1 TRBV7-3 CASSLVTGTNNEQFF TGTGCCAGCAGCTTAGTAACCGGGACAAACAATGAGCAGTTCTTC
. 14 . TRBJ2-1 TRBV7-2 CASGKAKTYNEQFF TGTGCCAGCGGGAAGGCCAAGACCTACAATGAGCAGTTCTTC
. 13 many TRBJ1-5 TRBV7-2 CASSLARNQPQHF TGTGCCAGCAGCTTAGCCCGTAATCAGCCCCAGCATTTT
TRBD1 17 . TRBJ2-2 TRBV6-5 CASSYSGTGGHTGELFF TGTGCCAGCAGTTACTCGGGGACAGGGGGACACACCGGGGAGCTGTTTTTT
. 16 many TRBJ2-2 TRBV28 CASSFMEGDPSGELFF TGTGCCAGCAGTTTCATGGAGGGGGACCCCTCCGGGGAGCTGTTTTTT
TRBD1 14 few TRBJ1-6 TRBV19 CASSFDRVNSPLHF TGTGCCAGTAGCTTCGACAGGGTTAATTCACCCCTCCACTTT
. 16 few TRBJ1-2 TRBV15 CATSRDWGQGTYGYTF TGTGCCACCAGCAGAGATTGGGGGCAGGGCACCTATGGCTACACCTTC
TRBD1 16 many TRBJ1-1 TRBV6-1 CASSPDRGSKNTEAFF TGTGCCAGCAGCCCAGACAGGGGGAGTAAGAACACTGAAGCTTTCTTT
TRBD1 16 . TRBJ1-2 TRBV7-9 CASSPDRQGPWYGYTF TGTGCCAGCAGCCCCGATCGACAGGGGCCTTGGTATGGCTACACCTTC